This TCR beta chain was documented in a study of shared clonotypes between healthy human individuals. The CDR3 runs to 13 residues. Germline V lookup: CDR1 SGHRS, CDR2 YFSETQ. V gave up 0 bases and J gave up 2 bases, with 5 bases separating them. TCRdb's copy holds only in-frame clones and misses some; the assay was immunoSEQ multiplex PCR. The sample shows more than 400,000 clones, 95% to 97% of them seen only once. The study, taken as a whole, reports: On the whole, naive subsets had larger estimated richness than memory subsets had.

Details on this clone: What it binds is unknown.

The rearrangement uses TRBV5-1 and TRBJ2-5; no reliable D call. This receptor was identified in a woman younger than 45 in good health. The specimen was naive CD4+ T cells sorted from blood. Subset noted: CD45RA+ positively selected. CDR3 nucleotides: TGCGCCAGCAGCTTGGCCGCGCAAGAGACCCAGTACTTC. Protein sequence: CASSLAAQETQYF.